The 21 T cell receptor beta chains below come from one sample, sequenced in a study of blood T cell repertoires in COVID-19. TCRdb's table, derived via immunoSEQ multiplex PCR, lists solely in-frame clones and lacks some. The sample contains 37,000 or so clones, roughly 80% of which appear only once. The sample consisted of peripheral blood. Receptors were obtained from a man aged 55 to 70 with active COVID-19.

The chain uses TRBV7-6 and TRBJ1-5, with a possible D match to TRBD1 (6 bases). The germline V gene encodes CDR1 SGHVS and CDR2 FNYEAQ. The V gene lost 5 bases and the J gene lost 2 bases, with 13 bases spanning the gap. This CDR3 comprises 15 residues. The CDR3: CASSGVSGGNQPQHF. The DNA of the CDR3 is TGTGCCAGCAGCGGGGTTTCAGGGGGCAATCAGCCCCAGCATTTT.

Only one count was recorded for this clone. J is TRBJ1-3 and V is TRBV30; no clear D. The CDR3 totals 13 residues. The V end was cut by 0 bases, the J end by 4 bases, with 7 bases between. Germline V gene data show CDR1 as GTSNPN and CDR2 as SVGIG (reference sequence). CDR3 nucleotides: TGTGCCTGGAGTGTATTTGGCGGAAACACCATATATTTT. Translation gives CAWSVFGGNTIYF.

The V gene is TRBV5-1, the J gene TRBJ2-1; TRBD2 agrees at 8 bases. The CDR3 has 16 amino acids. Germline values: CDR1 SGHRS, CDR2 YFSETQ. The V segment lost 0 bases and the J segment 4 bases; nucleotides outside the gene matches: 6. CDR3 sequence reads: CASSLVGTSGYNEQFF. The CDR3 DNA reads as TGCGCCAGCAGCTTGGTCGGTACTAGCGGTTACAATGAGCAGTTCTTC. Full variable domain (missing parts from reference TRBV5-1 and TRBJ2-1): KAGVTQTPRYLIKTRGQQVTLSCSPISGHRSVSWYQQTPGQGLQFLFEYFSETQRNKGNFPGRFSGRQFSNSRSEMNVSTLELGDSALYLCASSLVGTSGYNEQFFGPGTRLTVL.

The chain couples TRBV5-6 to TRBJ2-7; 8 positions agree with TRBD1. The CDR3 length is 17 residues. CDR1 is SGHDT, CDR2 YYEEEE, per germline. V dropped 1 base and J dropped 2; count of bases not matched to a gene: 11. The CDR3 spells CASSLSSGQGAPYEQYF. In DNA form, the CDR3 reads TGTGCCAGCAGCTTGTCCTCTGGGCAGGGGGCTCCCTACGAGCAGTACTTC.

CDR3 in DNA: TGTGCCAGCAGCGTCGGTAGAGTACAGGGCCCTTCAACTAATGAAAAACTGTTTTTT. Translation gives CASSVGRVQGPSTNEKLFF. The gene calls are TRBV7-9 and TRBJ1-4; TRBD1 might be the D (6 bases). Trimming left V 5 bases short and J 0 bases short, with 22 bases between. The CDR3 loop spans 19 amino acids. CDR1 is SEHNR and CDR2 is FQNEAQ in the germline V gene (reference sequence).

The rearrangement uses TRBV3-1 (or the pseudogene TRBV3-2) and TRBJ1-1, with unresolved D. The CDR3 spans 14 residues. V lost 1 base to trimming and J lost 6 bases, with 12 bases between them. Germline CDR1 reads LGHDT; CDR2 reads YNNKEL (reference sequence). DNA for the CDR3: TGTGCCAGCAGCCAAGCTGGTGCGAGGTCTGAAGCTTTCTTT. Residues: CASSQAGARSEAFF.

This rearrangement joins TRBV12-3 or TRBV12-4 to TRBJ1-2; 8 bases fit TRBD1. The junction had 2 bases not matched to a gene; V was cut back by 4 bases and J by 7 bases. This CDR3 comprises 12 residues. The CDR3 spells CASSSTGAGYTF. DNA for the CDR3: TGTGCCAGCAGTTCGACAGGGGCTGGCTACACCTTC.

The CDR3 protein is CASSQLSGQGANYGYTF. The CDR3 DNA is TGTGCCAGCAGCCAACTATCGGGACAGGGCGCTAACTATGGCTACACCTTC. The chain links TRBV3-1 (or the pseudogene TRBV3-2) to TRBJ1-2, with 9 bases identical to TRBD1. The CDR3 contains 17 residues. The V gene's germline CDR1 is LGHDT and CDR2 YNNKEL (reference sequence). V gave up 2 bases and J gave up 0 bases; unmatched junction bases: 7.

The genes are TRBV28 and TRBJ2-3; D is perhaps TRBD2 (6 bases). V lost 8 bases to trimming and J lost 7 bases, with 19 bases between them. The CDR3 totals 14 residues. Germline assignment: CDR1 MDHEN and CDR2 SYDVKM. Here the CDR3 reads CASGDSYLLNTQYF. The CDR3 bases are TGTGCCAGCGGGGACTCGTATCTCTTGAATACGCAGTATTTT. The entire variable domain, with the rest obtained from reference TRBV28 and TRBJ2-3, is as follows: DVKVTQSSRYLVKRTGEKVFLECVQDMDHENMFWYRQDPGLGLRLIYFSYDVKMKEKGDIPEGYSVSREKKERFSLILESASTNQTSMYLCASGDSYLLNTQYFGPGTRLTVL.

In nucleotides, the CDR3 is TGTGCCAGCAGCTTTGGTCAACAGGCCTATGGCTACACCTTC. Its protein is CASSFGQQAYGYTF. The gene calls are TRBV5-6 and TRBJ1-2; maybe TRBD1 (5 bases). CDR1 is SGHDT, CDR2 YYEEEE, per germline. The CDR3 is 14 residues long. V was trimmed by 2 bases and J by 4 bases, leaving 12 bases between them.

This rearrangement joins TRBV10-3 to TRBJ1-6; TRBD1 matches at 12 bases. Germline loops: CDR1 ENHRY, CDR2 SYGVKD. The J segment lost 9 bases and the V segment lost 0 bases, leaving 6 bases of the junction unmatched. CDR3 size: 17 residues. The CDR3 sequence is CAISESGTGGLGSPLHF. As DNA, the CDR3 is TGTGCCATCAGTGAGTCAGGGACAGGGGGCTTAGGTTCACCCCTCCACTTT.

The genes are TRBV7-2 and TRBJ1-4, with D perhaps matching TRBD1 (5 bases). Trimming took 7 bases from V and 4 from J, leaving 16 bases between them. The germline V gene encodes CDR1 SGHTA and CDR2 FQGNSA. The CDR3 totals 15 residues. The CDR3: CASTLGGTINEKLFF. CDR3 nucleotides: TGTGCCAGCACCTTGGGGGGGACGATTAATGAAAAACTGTTTTTT.

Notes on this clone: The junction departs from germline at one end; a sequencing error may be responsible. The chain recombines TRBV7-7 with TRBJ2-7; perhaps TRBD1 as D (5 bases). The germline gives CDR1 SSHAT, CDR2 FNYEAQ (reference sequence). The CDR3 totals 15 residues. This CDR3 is CASSISSGKYYEQYF. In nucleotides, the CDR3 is TGTGCTAGCAGCATCTCGTCAGGGAAGTACTACGAGCAGTACTTC.

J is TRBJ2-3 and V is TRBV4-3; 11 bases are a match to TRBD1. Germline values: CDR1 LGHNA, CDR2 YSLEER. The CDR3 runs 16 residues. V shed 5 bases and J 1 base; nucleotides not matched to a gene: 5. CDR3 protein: CASSLGQGEGTDTQYF. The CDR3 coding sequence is TGCGCCAGCAGCTTGGGACAGGGGGAAGGCACAGATACGCAGTATTTT.

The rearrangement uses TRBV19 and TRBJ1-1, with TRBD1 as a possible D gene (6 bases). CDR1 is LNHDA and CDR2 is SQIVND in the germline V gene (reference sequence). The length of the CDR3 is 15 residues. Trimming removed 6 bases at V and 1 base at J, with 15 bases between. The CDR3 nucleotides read TGTGCCAGTAGCCGGGGGGCAGACCGGAACACTGAAGCTTTCTTT. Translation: CASSRGADRNTEAFF. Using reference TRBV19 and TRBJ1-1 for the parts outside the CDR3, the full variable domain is DGGITQSPKYLFRKEGQNVTLSCEQNLNHDAMYWYRQDPGQGLRLIYYSQIVNDFQKGDIAEGYSVSREKKESFPLTVTSAQKNPTAFYLCASSRGADRNTEAFFGQGTRLTVV.

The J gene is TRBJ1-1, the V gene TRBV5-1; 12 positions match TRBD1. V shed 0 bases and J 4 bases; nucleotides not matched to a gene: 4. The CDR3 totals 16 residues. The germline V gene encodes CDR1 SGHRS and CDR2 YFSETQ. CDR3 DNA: TGCGCCAGCAGCTTGGGCGGGACAGGGGGCATCACTGAAGCTTTCTTT. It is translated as CASSLGGTGGITEAFF.

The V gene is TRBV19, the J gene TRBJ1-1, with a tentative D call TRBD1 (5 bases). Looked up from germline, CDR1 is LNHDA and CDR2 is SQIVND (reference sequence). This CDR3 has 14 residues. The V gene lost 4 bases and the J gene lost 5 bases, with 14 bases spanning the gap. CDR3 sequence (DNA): TGTGCCAGTAGTACCCTCTCAGGGAGGACTGAAGCTTTCTTT. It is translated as CASSTLSGRTEAFF.

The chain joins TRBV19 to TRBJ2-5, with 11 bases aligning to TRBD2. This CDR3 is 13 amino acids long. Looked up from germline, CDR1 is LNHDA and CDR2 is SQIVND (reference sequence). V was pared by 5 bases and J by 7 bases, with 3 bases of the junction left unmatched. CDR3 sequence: CASSGGTSGTQYF. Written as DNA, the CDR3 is TGTGCCAGTAGTGGCGGGACTAGCGGGACCCAGTACTTC.

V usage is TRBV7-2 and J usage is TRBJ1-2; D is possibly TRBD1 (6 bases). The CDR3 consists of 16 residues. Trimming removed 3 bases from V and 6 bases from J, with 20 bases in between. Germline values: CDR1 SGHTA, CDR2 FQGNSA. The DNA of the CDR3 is TGTGCCAGCAGCTTTCAGGGGACCATCGGAATCGATGGCTACACCTTC. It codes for CASSFQGTIGIDGYTF.

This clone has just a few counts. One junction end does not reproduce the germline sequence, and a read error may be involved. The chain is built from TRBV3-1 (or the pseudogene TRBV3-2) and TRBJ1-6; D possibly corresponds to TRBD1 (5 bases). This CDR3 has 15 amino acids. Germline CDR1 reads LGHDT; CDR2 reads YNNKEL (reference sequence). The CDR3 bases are TGTGCCAGCAGCCAAGTCCCAGGCCAGGGTTCAGCCCTCCACTTT. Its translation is CASSQVPGQGSALHF.

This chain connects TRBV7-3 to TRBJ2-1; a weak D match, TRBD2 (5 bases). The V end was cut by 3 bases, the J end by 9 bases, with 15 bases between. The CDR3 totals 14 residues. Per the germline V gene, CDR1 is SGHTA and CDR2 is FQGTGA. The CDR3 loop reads CASSLEGLAGEQFF. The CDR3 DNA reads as TGTGCCAGCAGCTTGGAAGGGTTGGCGGGTGAGCAGTTCTTC.